Below, 21 T cell receptor beta chains from the same sample are listed, as sequenced in a study of response to subunit inactivated influenza vaccine. TCRdb reanalysed the RT-PCR reads using MiXCR and keeps one entry per CDR3 protein. This table holds fewer than 700,000 distinct CDR3 sequences, roughly 13% found once. The specimen was PBMCs from blood, collected roughly 48 days after vaccination. These receptors were taken from a middle-aged man who received an inactivated influenza vaccine.

The rearrangement joins TRBV20-1 to TRBJ2-7; TRBD2 agrees at 8 bases. Germline lookup yields CDR1 DFQATT and CDR2 SNEGSKA (reference sequence). The CDR3 covers 14 residues. V was clipped by 3 bases and J by 4 bases; unmatched bases: 8. The CDR3 DNA follows: TGCAGTGCTAGTCCCGGGAGGGCCGGGTACGAGCAGTACTTC. Amino acid sequence: CSASPGRAGYEQYF.

In its sample, this clonotype was seen a few times. The chain couples TRBV18 to TRBJ1-3; D is possibly TRBD1 (6 bases). V lost 5 bases, J lost 4 bases, and 15 bases lay in between. Germline V CDR1 and CDR2: KGHSH, LQKENI. This CDR3 has 15 residues. The CDR3 loop is CASSTTGIGGNTIYF. In DNA, the CDR3 is TGTGCCAGCTCAACCACAGGGATCGGCGGAAACACCATATATTTT.

This clonotype was counted between two and nine times. This rearrangement joins TRBV12-3 or TRBV12-4 to TRBJ1-5, with 8 bases fitting TRBD1. The V gene end was trimmed by 5 bases and the J gene end by 5 bases; junction bases not matched to a gene: 8. This CDR3 region has 15 residues. This CDR3 reads CASSPGQGPYQPQHF. The CDR3 coding sequence is TGTGCCAGCAGTCCTGGACAGGGACCTTATCAGCCCCAGCATTTT.

This clonotype has a count of ten or more. The V call is TRBV12-3 or TRBV12-4, the J call TRBJ2-1; no firm D call. This CDR3 region has 14 residues. With 6 bases removed from V and 5 bases from J, the gap between germline ends came to 14 bases. The CDR3 DNA reads as TGTGCCAGCAGCCAATCCCTTTGGGACAATGAGCAGTTCTTC. Its translation: CASSQSLWDNEQFF.

This chain connects TRBV28 to TRBJ2-3; D possibly uses TRBD1 or TRBD2 (5 bases each). The ends were cut back, 3 bases at V and 2 bases at J, with 21 bases in the middle. CDR3 length: 18 amino acids. Germline V lookup: CDR1 MDHEN, CDR2 SYDVKM. The CDR3, as DNA: TGTGCCAGCAGTTTCCCAGGGAGCCTCAAGGTAGCCACAGATACGCAGTATTTT. It encodes CASSFPGSLKVATDTQYF.

This clonotype is a singleton in its sample. V usage is TRBV28 and J usage is TRBJ2-7; perhaps TRBD2 as D (5 bases). V was clipped by 4 bases and J by 2 bases, with 24 bases between them. Germline V lookup: CDR1 MDHEN, CDR2 SYDVKM. CDR3 length: 18 residues. The CDR3 is CASSYPLAVSDRPYEQYF. CDR3 sequence (DNA): TGTGCCAGCAGTTACCCCCTCGCCGTTAGCGATAGACCCTACGAGCAGTACTTC.

This chain uses TRBV6-2 or TRBV6-3 with TRBJ1-5; a weak D match, TRBD1 (5 bases). Germline assignment: CDR1 MNHEY and CDR2 SVGEGT. Trimming removed 7 bases from V and 2 bases from J, with 21 bases in between. The CDR3 loop spans 17 amino acids. The CDR3: CASTTFMGTGGNQPQHF. In DNA, the CDR3 is TGTGCCAGCACCACGTTTATGGGGACGGGAGGCAATCAGCCCCAGCATTTT.

This sequence joins TRBV10-2 and TRBJ2-3; TRBD1 might be the D (6 bases). The germline V and J ends were trimmed by 4 bases and 2 bases, with 13 bases remaining between them. The germline V gene has CDR1 WSHSY and CDR2 SAAADI. This CDR3 region has 15 residues. CDR3 protein: CASSGNQGYTDTQYF. CDR3 in DNA: TGCGCCAGCAGTGGAAATCAGGGGTACACAGATACGCAGTATTTT.

This chain joins TRBV4-1 and TRBJ2-3, with TRBD1 identical over 8 bases. This CDR3 comprises 16 residues. V lost 0 bases and J lost 3; bases outside the gene matches: 5. CDR1 and CDR2 (germline): MGHRA, YSYEKL. CDR3 nucleotide sequence: TGCGCCAGCAGCCAAGAGGCAGGGGGCGTGACAGATACGCAGTATTTT. Protein sequence: CASSQEAGGVTDTQYF.

This clonotype has more than one count but fewer than ten. The chain is built from TRBV30 and TRBJ1-1; 7 nucleotides agree with TRBD1. Germline V gene sequence: CDR1 GTSNPN, CDR2 SVGIG (reference sequence). V shed 0 bases, J shed 1 base, and the junction held 2 bases outside the gene matches. The CDR3 extends over 14 amino acids. The CDR3 sequence: CAWSVNRGNTEAFF. The CDR3 DNA follows: TGTGCCTGGAGTGTCAACAGGGGGAACACTGAAGCTTTCTTT. The full variable domain, completed using reference TRBV30 and TRBJ1-1, is SQTIHQWPATLVQPVGSPLSLECTVEGTSNPNLYWYRQAAGRGLQLLFYSVGIGQISSEVPQNLSASRPQDRQFILSSKKLLLSDSGFYLCAWSVNRGNTEAFFGQGTRLTVV.

This chain connects TRBV18 to TRBJ2-5; no firm D call. This CDR3 has 18 residues. Trimming cost V 2 bases and J 4 bases, with 23 bases left between them. Per the germline V gene, CDR1 is KGHSH and CDR2 is LQKENI. Here the CDR3 DNA reads TGTGCCAGCTCACCAGTTCCACAGATTCATGTTGAAGGAGAGACCCAGTACTTC. Residues: CASSPVPQIHVEGETQYF.

This clonotype was counted a few times. This chain uses TRBV6-1 with TRBJ2-7; TRBD2 aligns across 11 bases. Trimming took 6 bases from V and 3 from J; bases not matched to a gene: 10. The CDR3 loop spans 16 amino acids. Per the germline V gene, CDR1 is MNHNS and CDR2 is SASEGT. The CDR3 coding sequence is TGTGCCAGCAGAAGGACTAGCGGGCGACCTGGCTACGAGCAGTACTTC. Its protein product is CASRRTSGRPGYEQYF.

This clonotype has a handful of counts. The rearrangement joins TRBV20-1 to TRBJ2-1; D unresolved. Trimming took off 0 bases at V and 8 bases at J, with 17 bases between the two ends. The CDR3 length is 15 residues. Germline values: CDR1 DFQATT, CDR2 SNEGSKA (reference sequence). DNA for the CDR3: TGCAGTGCTAGAGATCGTAAAGAGAGGTTGGATGAGCAGTTCTTC. Translated: CSARDRKERLDEQFF.

This clonotype was observed a handful of times. J is TRBJ2-7 and V is TRBV12-3 or TRBV12-4; D assignment may be TRBD1 or TRBD2 (5 bases each). Trimming shortened V by 3 bases and J by 6 bases, and 12 bases separated the two germline ends. The CDR3 is 13 amino acids. The DNA for the CDR3 is TGTGCCAGCAGTTTTATGGCAGGGACCGAGCAGTACTTC. Amino acid sequence: CASSFMAGTEQYF.

The chain employs TRBV7-9 and TRBJ2-3; TRBD2 matches at 13 bases. The CDR3 totals 15 residues. V shed 6 bases and J 4 bases; nucleotides not matched to a gene: 4. Per germline, CDR1 SEHNR and CDR2 FQNEAQ (reference sequence). CDR3 coding DNA: TGTGCCAGCAGGCGGACTAGCGGGAGTGCAGATACGCAGTATTTT. This sequence encodes CASRRTSGSADTQYF.

Notes on this clonotype: A much larger clone lies one base from this, so it may be a read error. The CDR3 carries no conserved terminal phenylalanine or tryptophan, so it likely arises from a read error. This chain links TRBV4-2 with TRBJ2-3; 8 bases fit TRBD2. Germline CDR1 and CDR2: LGHNA and YNFKEQ. There are 16 residues in the CDR3. The V gene end was trimmed by 6 bases and the J gene end by 0 bases; junction bases not matched to a gene: 8. CDR3 coding DNA: TGTGCCAGCAGGGCCACGGCGGGGGGTAGCACAGATACGCAGTATATT. As protein: CASRATAGGSTDTQYI.

V is TRBV12-3 or TRBV12-4 and J is TRBJ1-1, with D maybe TRBD1 (5 bases). Trimming removed 3 bases at V and 3 bases at J, with 11 bases between. The CDR3 is 14 residues long. Written as DNA, the CDR3 is TGTGCCAGCAGTTTCGGGGGTGCGGACACTGAAGCTTTCTTT. Amino acids: CASSFGGADTEAFF.

V and J are TRBV6-1 and TRBJ2-1; 11 bases line up with TRBD2. Germline CDR1 and CDR2: MNHNS and SASEGT. The CDR3 covers 17 residues. V lost 5 bases, J lost 4 bases, and 10 bases stayed unmatched. For the CDR3, the DNA is TGTGCCAGCAGTAATAGGGCTAGCGGGGGGTATTACAATGAGCAGTTCTTC. The encoded protein is CASSNRASGGYYNEQFF.

The chain is built from TRBV12-3 or TRBV12-4 and TRBJ1-1; perhaps TRBD1 as D (6 bases). V was pared by 4 bases and J by 4 bases, with 13 bases between. The CDR3 spans 14 residues. The CDR3 DNA reads TGTGCCAGCAGTTCCAGGGGAGCGGGCACTGAAGCTTTCTTT. Protein sequence: CASSSRGAGTEAFF.

The V and J genes are TRBV5-5 and TRBJ2-5; D is possibly TRBD2 (6 bases). The V gene's germline CDR1 is SGHKS and CDR2 YYEKEE (reference sequence). The CDR3 covers 16 residues. Trimming cost V 4 bases and J 1 base, with 17 bases left between them. The CDR3 reads CASSVGVSEGQETQYF. CDR3 bases: TGTGCCAGCAGCGTTGGGGTCTCGGAGGGCCAAGAGACCCAGTACTTC.

This clonotype was seen at least ten times. The rearrangement uses TRBV28 and TRBJ2-6; TRBD1 is a possible D gene (6 bases). This CDR3 comprises 21 residues. CDR1 and CDR2 from the germline V gene are MDHEN and SYDVKM. The V end lost 7 bases, the J end lost 0 bases, and 28 bases lay between the germline ends. The CDR3 loop is CASTFTYFGQFPNSGANVLTF. In DNA form, the CDR3 reads TGTGCCAGCACCTTCACCTATTTTGGACAGTTCCCAAACTCTGGGGCCAACGTCCTGACTTTC.